Listed here are 27 T cell receptor beta chains from one sample, sequenced in a study of shared clonotypes between healthy human individuals. Measured with immunoSEQ multiplex PCR; TCRdb has only the in-frame clones, and not every one. Of about 1.1 million clones listed, more than 75% are singletons. Sequenced: memory CD4+ T cells from PBMCs. Subset noted: CD45RA-negative fraction. The receptors shown here come from a man aged 18 to 29 in good health. Some clones in this sample may be carry-over from other donors' samples.

The chain has TRBV30 and TRBJ2-7; a weak D match, TRBD1 (6 bases). V was trimmed by 4 bases and J by 0 bases, leaving 16 bases between them. The CDR3 has 15 residues. Germline V gene lookup returns CDR1 GTSNPN and CDR2 SVGIG (reference sequence). The CDR3 protein is CAWNYDRSSSYEQYF. Here the CDR3 DNA reads TGTGCCTGGAATTACGACAGGAGTAGCTCCTACGAGCAGTACTTC.

This clone has just a few counts. V and J are TRBV19 and TRBJ1-1, with no clear D. This CDR3 is 16 amino acids long. CDR1 LNHDA and CDR2 SQIVND come from the germline V gene (reference sequence). V was trimmed by 3 bases and J by 5 bases, leaving 19 bases between them. The CDR3 here is CASSILLITGGTEAFF. The CDR3 DNA sequence: TGTGCCAGTAGTATTCTCCTTATTACGGGAGGAACTGAAGCTTTCTTT.

J is TRBJ1-2 and V is TRBV6-5; 9 nucleotides match TRBD1. Germline V gene data show CDR1 as MNHEY and CDR2 as SVGAGI. After removal of 6 bases from V and 5 bases from J, the junction contained 7 bases not matched to a gene. The length of the CDR3 is 14 residues. This CDR3 is CASRQPGQGYGYTF. The CDR3, as DNA: TGTGCCAGCAGACAGCCGGGACAGGGATATGGCTACACCTTC.

This clone was seen a few times. The V gene is TRBV9, the J gene TRBJ2-2, with D possibly being TRBD1 (7 bases). From germline, CDR1 is SGDLS and CDR2 YYNGEE. The CDR3 consists of 15 residues. The ends were cut back, 2 bases at V and 4 bases at J, with 12 bases in the middle. CDR3 DNA: TGTGCCAGCAGCGTTCGACAGGGAGGCACCGGGGAGCTGTTTTTT. This translates into CASSVRQGGTGELFF.

V and J are TRBV10-1 and TRBJ2-3, with 10 nucleotides matching TRBD2. Germline V gives CDR1 WNHNN, CDR2 SYGVQD (reference sequence). CDR3 length equals 14 residues. V shed 4 bases, J shed 6 bases, and the junction held 4 bases outside the gene matches. The CDR3 sequence: CASSGGLATDTQYF. The CDR3 DNA reads as TGCGCCAGCAGTGGGGGACTAGCGACGGATACGCAGTATTTT.

The chain uses TRBV2 and TRBJ2-1; TRBD2 matches 10 bases. CDR3 size: 19 residues. Trimming removed 2 bases from V and 5 bases from J; junction bases left unmatched: 15. The germline V gene encodes CDR1 SNHLY and CDR2 FYNNEI. For the CDR3, the DNA is TGTGCCAGCAGTGAATCGCTCGGGGCGGCTAGCGGGAGAGACAATGAGCAGTTCTTC. Translating gives CASSESLGAASGRDNEQFF. The complete variable domain, with remaining parts taken from reference TRBV2 and TRBJ2-1, reads EPEVTQTPSHQVTQMGQEVILRCVPISNHLYFYWYRQILGQKVEFLVSFYNNEISEKSEIFDDQFSVERPDGSNFTLKIRSTKLEDSAMYFCASSESLGAASGRDNEQFFGPGTRLTVL.

The chain combines TRBV2 with TRBJ1-4; D is possibly TRBD1 (5 bases). V dropped 6 bases and J dropped 2 bases, with 13 bases sitting between them. This CDR3 has 15 amino acids. The germline CDR1 and CDR2 sequences are SNHLY and FYNNEI. The CDR3 spells CASRLGDYTNEKLFF. The CDR3 nucleotides read TGTGCCAGCAGATTAGGGGACTACACTAATGAAAAACTGTTTTTT.

The DNA for the CDR3 is TGTGCCTGGAGTGTACGGACAGGGGGCCACGAGCAGTACTTC. Amino acid sequence: CAWSVRTGGHEQYF. V usage is TRBV30 and J usage is TRBJ2-7; 11 bases are a match to TRBD1. The germline CDR1 and CDR2 sequences are GTSNPN and SVGIG (reference sequence). V lost 0 bases to trimming and J lost 5 bases; unmatched junction nucleotides: 3. The CDR3 is 14 residues long.

J is TRBJ2-5 and V is TRBV5-1, with 12 bases lining up with TRBD2. CDR3 size: 17 residues. Germline CDR1 is SGHRS and CDR2 is YFSETQ. After removal of 4 bases from V and 2 bases from J, the junction contained 9 bases not matched to a gene. Here the CDR3 DNA reads TGCGCCAGCAGCGGGGGGACTAGCGGGCCCGCACAAGAGACCCAGTACTTC. This gives the protein CASSGGTSGPAQETQYF.

This rearrangement joins TRBV28 to TRBJ2-7; D is perhaps TRBD1 or TRBD2 (7 bases each). V lost 3 bases and J 4 bases, leaving 16 bases between the germline ends. This CDR3 spans 15 amino acids. Germline CDR1 is MDHEN and CDR2 is SYDVKM. As DNA, the CDR3 is TGTGCCAGCAGTTTGTCGGCAGGGGGAGGGTACGAGCAGTACTTC. This codes for CASSLSAGGGYEQYF.

V usage is TRBV7-9 and J usage is TRBJ1-3; no firm D call. The germline V and J ends were trimmed by 0 bases and 2 bases, with 11 bases remaining between them. Germline loops: CDR1 SEHNR, CDR2 FQNEAQ (reference sequence). There are 16 residues in the CDR3. The CDR3: CASSLALGNTGNTIYF. CDR3 DNA: TGTGCCAGCAGCTTAGCGCTGGGGAATACTGGAAACACCATATATTTT. The whole variable domain, remainder taken from reference TRBV7-9 and TRBJ1-3, is DTGVSQNPRHKITKRGQNVTFRCDPISEHNRLYWYRQTLGQGPEFLTYFQNEAQLEKSRLLSDRFSAERPKGSFSTLEIQRTEQGDSAMYLCASSLALGNTGNTIYFGEGSWLTVV.

The rearrangement links TRBV6-1 to TRBJ2-7; D is perhaps TRBD2 (6 bases). This CDR3 is built from 15 residues. Trimming took 6 bases from V and 5 from J, leaving 20 bases between them. Per the germline V gene, CDR1 is MNHNS and CDR2 is SASEGT. The CDR3 region is CASSTGTLGGDEQYF. DNA for the CDR3: TGTGCCAGCAGCACCGGGACTCTGGGTGGAGACGAGCAGTACTTC.

This chain links TRBV18 with TRBJ2-5; 8 bases align to TRBD1. CDR1 is KGHSH and CDR2 is LQKENI in the germline V gene. This CDR3 is 15 amino acids long. V was pared by 2 bases and J by 5 bases, with 7 bases of the junction left unmatched. This CDR3 reads CASSPMQGARETQYF. The CDR3 coding sequence is TGTGCCAGCTCACCAATGCAGGGGGCGAGGGAGACCCAGTACTTC. Full variable domain (rest looked up from reference TRBV18 and TRBJ2-5): NAGVMQNPRHLVRRRGQEARLRCSPMKGHSHVYWYRQLPEEGLKFMVYLQKENIIDESGMPKERFSAEFPKEGPSILRIQQVVRGDSAAYFCASSPMQGARETQYFGPGTRLLVL.

V gene TRBV7-2 combines with J gene TRBJ2-3; a weak D match, TRBD1 (5 bases). The V gene's germline CDR1 is SGHTA and CDR2 FQGNSA. V dropped 5 bases and J dropped 5 bases, with 8 bases sitting between them. This CDR3 region has 12 residues. CDR3 amino acids: CASSTGEDTQYF. DNA for the CDR3: TGTGCCAGCAGCACAGGAGAAGATACGCAGTATTTT.

This clone was seen once. The chain employs TRBV7-3 and TRBJ2-7; 12 bases agree with TRBD2. V trimming: 3 bases; J trimming: 3 bases; junction bases outside the gene matches: 9. The CDR3 is 17 amino acids. Germline CDR1 is SGHTA and CDR2 is FQGTGA. CDR3 nucleotide sequence: TGTGCCAGCAGCTTGACCGGGACTAGCGGGCTCCTCTACGAGCAGTACTTC. Protein sequence: CASSLTGTSGLLYEQYF.

This clone was observed a handful of times. Written as DNA, the CDR3 is TGCGCCAGCAGCAGGGCCGGCGGGCGCGACATTCAGTACTTC. It encodes CASSRAGGRDIQYF. The chain carries TRBV5-1 and TRBJ2-4; D is possibly TRBD2 (5 bases). V was trimmed by 4 bases and J by 8 bases, leaving 16 bases between them. Germline assignment: CDR1 SGHRS and CDR2 YFSETQ. This CDR3 spans 14 amino acids.

The chain uses TRBV28 and TRBJ2-7; maybe TRBD2 (7 bases). Germline CDR1 is MDHEN and CDR2 is SYDVKM. The CDR3 is 12 residues long. Trimming removed 6 bases at V and 7 bases at J, with 13 bases between. The CDR3 DNA reads TGTGCCAGCAGGAAAAGGGGGGGTGAGCAGTACTTC. As protein: CASRKRGGEQYF.

J is TRBJ1-4 and V is TRBV27, with a tentative D call TRBD1 (5 bases). From germline, CDR1 is MNHEY and CDR2 SMNVEV (reference sequence). The CDR3 totals 16 residues. Trimming cost V 5 bases and J 4 bases, with 17 bases left between them. The CDR3 loop is CASSPRRGAINEKLFF. The CDR3 DNA sequence: TGTGCCAGCAGTCCCCGCAGAGGGGCCATTAATGAAAAACTGTTTTTT.

This clone was seen only a few times. The chain joins TRBV28 to TRBJ2-7; possible D gene TRBD2, 6 bases. The CDR3 runs to 15 residues. V was trimmed by 5 bases and J by 3 bases, leaving 17 bases between them. Germline CDR1 is MDHEN and CDR2 is SYDVKM. The CDR3 region is CASSPAGLSNYEQYF. In DNA form, the CDR3 reads TGTGCCAGCAGTCCTGCGGGGCTATCTAACTACGAGCAGTACTTC.

The rearrangement uses TRBV5-1 and TRBJ2-7; 9 positions agree with TRBD2. The CDR3 has 16 amino acids. Looked up from germline, CDR1 is SGHRS and CDR2 is YFSETQ. Germline trimming cut 1 base from V and 3 bases from J; bases unmatched to any gene: 8. In DNA, the CDR3 is TGCGCCAGCAGCTTGCAGGGTAGCGGGAGCTACTACGAGCAGTACTTC. Translation: CASSLQGSGSYYEQYF.

The V and J genes are TRBV19 and TRBJ1-3, with a weak D call TRBD1 (6 bases). The length of the CDR3 is 14 residues. Deletions cut 5 bases from V and 3 bases from J, with 11 bases between. The V gene's germline CDR1 is LNHDA and CDR2 SQIVND (reference sequence). CDR3 DNA sequence: TGTGCCAGTAGTGGGGGCTCAAATGGAAACACCATATATTTT. Its protein product is CASSGGSNGNTIYF.

This clone was recorded a few times. The rearrangement links TRBV19 to TRBJ1-1; D not certain. Deletions cut 5 bases from V and 6 bases from J, with 10 bases between. The CDR3 extends over 12 amino acids. In germline, CDR1 is LNHDA, CDR2 SQIVND (reference sequence). Here the CDR3 reads CASSATKAEAFF. The CDR3 DNA follows: TGTGCCAGTAGTGCCACTAAGGCTGAAGCTTTCTTT.

A few counts support this clone. V gene TRBV18 combines with J gene TRBJ1-1; 9 positions match TRBD1. Germline values: CDR1 KGHSH, CDR2 LQKENI. The CDR3 has 16 residues. The junction had 11 bases not matched to a gene; V was cut back by 6 bases and J by 3 bases. This CDR3 is CASSLMSGTGHTEAFF. For the CDR3, the DNA is TGTGCCAGCTCGCTGATGTCCGGGACAGGGCACACTGAAGCTTTCTTT.

The chain uses TRBV5-6 and TRBJ1-2; D gene uncertain. Germline V lookup: CDR1 SGHDT, CDR2 YYEEEE. This CDR3 has 16 amino acids. V was cut by 1 base and J by 2 bases, with 15 bases left in between. CDR3 in DNA: TGTGCCAGCAGCTTGTGGCGACTGTCCGAAAACTATGGCTACACCTTC. Amino acids: CASSLWRLSENYGYTF.

This rearrangement joins TRBV5-1 to TRBJ2-7, with 8 positions matching TRBD1. The CDR3 spans 16 residues. CDR1 and CDR2 from the germline V gene are SGHRS and YFSETQ. V dropped 1 base and J dropped 2; count of bases not matched to a gene: 8. In nucleotides, the CDR3 is TGCGCCAGCAGCTTGAGTTATGGACAGGGAACCTACGAGCAGTACTTC. The encoded protein is CASSLSYGQGTYEQYF.

The chain carries TRBV5-1 and TRBJ2-7; 8 bases map to TRBD1. V gave up 1 base and J gave up 5 bases; unmatched junction bases: 5. CDR1 and CDR2 (germline): SGHRS, YFSETQ. The CDR3 length is 14 residues. This chain's CDR3 is CASSLQGASNEQYF. The CDR3 nucleotides are TGCGCCAGCAGCTTGCAGGGGGCGTCGAACGAGCAGTACTTC.

On this clone itself: This specimen includes other DNA sequences encoding the same CDR3. The chain employs TRBV7-9 and TRBJ2-2, with D unclear. The CDR3 totals 12 residues. Germline lookup yields CDR1 SEHNR and CDR2 FQNEAQ (reference sequence). V was trimmed by 3 bases and J by 5 bases, leaving 4 bases between them. The CDR3 sequence is CASSFSTGELFF. CDR3 coding DNA: TGTGCCAGCAGCTTCTCAACCGGGGAGCTGTTTTTT.